The clone carrying this T cell receptor beta chain was seen a few times. The germline V and J ends were trimmed by 2 bases and 7 bases, with 15 bases remaining between them. Per the germline V gene, CDR1 is DFQATT and CDR2 is SNEGSKA (reference sequence). The length of the CDR3 is 14 residues. TCRdb passed the RT-PCR reads through MiXCR, listing each CDR3 protein once. The sample yields almost 700,000 distinct CDR3 sequences, 12% to 15% seen once. The V gene is TRBV20-1, the J gene TRBJ2-1; possibly TRBD1 for D (6 bases). The origin of this receptor is a female donor in good health, serving as a healthy control. The sample consisted of memory CD4+ T cells from blood. CDR3 amino acids: CSARFPFRGNEQFF. CDR3 bases: TGCAGTGCTAGATTCCCCTTCAGGGGTAATGAGCAGTTCTTC.